Below, 9 T cell receptor beta chains from the same sample are listed, as sequenced in a study of blood T cell repertoires in COVID-19. Some clones are missing from TCRdb's copy, which holds only in-frame ones; the method was immunoSEQ multiplex PCR. Here the sample spans about 140,000 clones, over 80% being singletons. The material sequenced was peripheral blood. The receptors were sampled from a man aged 55-75 years with active or convalescent COVID-19.

The CDR3: CASSQTGPYGYTF. CDR3 coding DNA: TGTGCCAGCAGTCAGACAGGGCCCTATGGCTACACCTTC. This chain joins TRBV28 and TRBJ1-2, with 7 nucleotides matching TRBD1. Germline V lookup: CDR1 MDHEN, CDR2 SYDVKM. After removal of 5 bases from V and 4 bases from J, the junction contained 4 bases not matched to a gene. The CDR3 spans 13 residues.

The gene calls are TRBV3-1 (or the pseudogene TRBV3-2) and TRBJ2-5; 8 positions match TRBD1. After removal of 2 bases from V and 4 bases from J, the junction contained 9 bases not matched to a gene. This CDR3 is built from 16 residues. The germline CDR1 and CDR2 sequences are LGHDT and YNNKEL (reference sequence). The CDR3 here is CASSQLKGRGLETQYF. The CDR3 DNA follows: TGTGCCAGCAGCCAATTGAAAGGCAGGGGGCTAGAGACCCAGTACTTC.

The chain is built from TRBV24-1 and TRBJ2-1; the D gene is possibly TRBD2 (5 bases). V was clipped by 4 bases and J by 6 bases, with 15 bases between them. Per the germline V gene, CDR1 is KGHDR and CDR2 is SFDVKD. There are 15 residues in the CDR3. The CDR3 bases are TGTGCCACCAGTGACCGCGGGTCAGCCCTCAATGAGCAGTTCTTC. It codes for CATSDRGSALNEQFF.

The count of this clone is one. The chain combines TRBV19 with TRBJ1-2; a weak D match, TRBD1 (6 bases). CDR1 and CDR2 from the germline V gene are LNHDA and SQIVND (reference sequence). The CDR3 consists of 15 residues. V shed 1 base and J shed 2 bases, with 11 bases lying between them. CDR3 coding DNA: TGTGCCAGTAGTATAGGAGGGGGAGAGAACTATGGCTACACCTTC. As protein: CASSIGGGENYGYTF.

The DNA of the CDR3 is TGTGCCAGCTCACGCGCGCTAGCGACCCAAGAGACCCAGTACTTC. This translates into CASSRALATQETQYF. This chain joins TRBV18 and TRBJ2-5, with a weak D call TRBD2 (6 bases). Between the trimmed V and J ends, which lost 4 bases and 1 base, there was a span of 13 bases. CDR3 length: 15 amino acids. CDR1 is KGHSH and CDR2 is LQKENI in the germline V gene.

V gene TRBV4-3 combines with J gene TRBJ1-2; TRBD1 matches at 8 bases. This CDR3 comprises 16 residues. Germline loops: CDR1 LGHNA, CDR2 YSLEER. V shed 1 base, J shed 8 bases, and the junction held 12 bases outside the gene matches. The CDR3 here is CASSQGLQDRVSGYTF. In DNA, the CDR3 is TGCGCCAGCAGCCAAGGTCTCCAGGACAGGGTGTCGGGCTACACCTTC.

Notes on this clone: The same CDR3 arises from other DNA sequences in this sample as well. The gene calls are TRBV10-3 and TRBJ1-2; 7 nucleotides agree with TRBD1. Germline-derived CDR1 and CDR2 are ENHRY and SYGVKD. This CDR3 region has 12 residues. V lost 3 bases to trimming and J lost 5 bases; unmatched junction nucleotides: 0. The CDR3 protein is CAISEQGYGYTF. CDR3 sequence (DNA): TGTGCCATCAGTGAACAGGGGTATGGCTACACCTTC.

CDR3 residues: CASSRRGNTEAFF. The CDR3 nucleotides read TGTGCCAGCAGCCGGAGGGGGAACACTGAAGCTTTCTTT. The chain uses TRBV7-6 and TRBJ1-1; maybe TRBD1 (5 bases). Trimming took off 5 bases at V and 1 base at J, with 8 bases between the two ends. Germline CDR1 and CDR2: SGHVS and FNYEAQ. This CDR3 contains 13 residues.

The V call is TRBV6-1, the J call TRBJ2-2; 15 nucleotides line up with TRBD2. With 2 bases clipped from V and 5 bases from J, the junction kept 6 bases outside the gene matches. The V gene's germline CDR1 is MNHNS and CDR2 SASEGT. The CDR3 contains 18 residues. The CDR3 reads CASSERTSGRARTGELFF. The CDR3, as DNA: TGTGCCAGCAGTGAACGGACTAGCGGGAGGGCCCGTACCGGGGAGCTGTTTTTT.